This T cell receptor beta chain was identified in a study of T cell responses to AZD1222 COVID-19 vaccine. As for the study in general: The study pooled second doses at about 4 or about 12 weeks. Study-wide findings and caveats: Donors skewed white British and female; clonal diversity was possibly underestimated. Recipients of AZD1222 seropositive at baseline numbered only 6 or 7. Scientists sampled the repertoires only once the peak T cell response had passed.

CDR3 size: 16 residues. Trimming took off 1 base at V and 2 bases at J, with 14 bases between the two ends. Germline V gives CDR1 SGHTA, CDR2 FQGNSA. With respect to this clone: What it recognizes is unknown.

The protocol was immunoSEQ multiplex PCR, while the TCRdb copy is restricted to in-frame clones and leaves out a portion. The repertoire holds approximately 190,000 clones, with about nine tenths as singletons. This TCR derives from an adult in good health. The sequences come from peripheral blood, collected on day 0 of AZD1222 vaccination. The chain has TRBV7-2 and TRBJ2-5; D not resolved. CDR3 DNA sequence: TGTGCCAGCAGCTTAGTAGCCGGACGTAGACAAGAGACCCAGTACTTC. Translated, it gives CASSLVAGRRQETQYF.